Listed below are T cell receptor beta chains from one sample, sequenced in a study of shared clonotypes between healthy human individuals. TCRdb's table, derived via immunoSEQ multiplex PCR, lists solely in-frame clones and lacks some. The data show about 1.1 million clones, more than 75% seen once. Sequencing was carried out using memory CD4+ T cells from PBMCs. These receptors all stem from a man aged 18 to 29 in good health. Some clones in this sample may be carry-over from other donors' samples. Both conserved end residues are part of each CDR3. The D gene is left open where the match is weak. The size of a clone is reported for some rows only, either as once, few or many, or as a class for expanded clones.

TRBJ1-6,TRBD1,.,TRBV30,CAWRGQANYNSPLHF,TGTGCCTGGAGAGGACAGGCCAACTATAATTCACCCCTCCACTTT
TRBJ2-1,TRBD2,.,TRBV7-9,CASTRNAGTSGSGYNEQFF,TGTGCCAGCACTCGCAACGCCGGGACTAGCGGGAGCGGCTACAATGAGCAGTTCTTC
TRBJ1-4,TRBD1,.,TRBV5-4,CASSLKAGQNEKLFF,TGTGCCAGCAGCCTGAAAGCGGGACAGAATGAAAAACTGTTTTTT
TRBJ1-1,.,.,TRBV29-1,CSVVDTANTEAFF,TGCAGCGTTGTTGATACAGCGAACACTGAAGCTTTCTTT
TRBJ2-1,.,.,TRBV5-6,CASSYGGDGYNEQFF,TGTGCCAGCAGCTACGGCGGGGACGGCTACAATGAGCAGTTCTTC
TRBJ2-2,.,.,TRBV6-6,CASGRLQVNTGELFF,TGTGCCAGCGGCAGGTTGCAGGTGAACACCGGGGAGCTGTTTTTT
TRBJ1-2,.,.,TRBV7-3,CASSPGPDLGYTF,TGTGCCAGCAGCCCGGGGCCCGACCTAGGCTACACCTTC
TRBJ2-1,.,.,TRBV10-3,CAIKAAQHYNEQFF,TGTGCCATTAAAGCCGCCCAACATTACAATGAGCAGTTCTTC
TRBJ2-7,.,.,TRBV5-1,CASSLLQGGHEQYF,TGCGCCAGCAGCTTGCTACAGGGCGGTCACGAGCAGTACTTC
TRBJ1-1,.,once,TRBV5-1,CASSNPREVGEAFF,TGCGCCAGCAGCAACCCTAGGGAGGTGGGTGAAGCTTTCTTT
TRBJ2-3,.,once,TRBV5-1,CASSLAAGGGTGVQYF,TGCGCCAGCAGCTTGGCCGCGGGTGGAGGGACCGGAGTGCAGTATTTT
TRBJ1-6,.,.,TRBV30,CAWSVPRHNSPLHF,TGTGCCTGGAGTGTACCACGGCATAATTCACCCCTCCACTTT
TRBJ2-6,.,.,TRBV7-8,CASSRTSGANVLTF,TGTGCCAGCAGCCGTACGTCCGGGGCCAACGTCCTGACTTTC